These T cell receptor beta chains were read from a single sample in a study of shared T cell receptors in the human thymus. TCRdb keeps only in-frame clones here, not all; method: immunoSEQ multiplex PCR. The data show approximately 660,000 clones, 88% seen once. The same data also contributed to another study, on human thymus T cells.

Input material: thymocytes. The receptors were sampled from a boy younger than two with a congenital heart defect. The CDR3 runs from the conserved cysteine through the conserved F or W. D genes are given only for firm matches. Size is stated for part of the rows, as once, few or many counts, or as a class when the clone is expanded.

>TRBV7-9|NA|TRBD1|TRBJ1-1
TGTGCCAGCAGCCCGACAGGGATGAACACTGAAGCTTTCTTT
CASSPTGMNTEAFF
>TRBV9|NA|NA|TRBJ1-1
TGTGCCAGCAGCGTAGAGAGTGTAGAGGGAACTGAAGCTTTCTTT
CASSVESVEGTEAFF
>TRBV29-1|NA|NA|TRBJ1-2
TGCAGCGTTGGGCAGGCCTTCTCGAGCTACACCTTC
CSVGQAFSSYTF
>TRBV6-5|NA|NA|TRBJ1-3
TGTGCCAGCAGTCCGCAGGCGGGAAACACCATATATTTT
CASSPQAGNTIYF
>TRBV5-1|NA|NA|TRBJ1-4
TGCGCCAGCAGCGGGGGGTCCCGCAAGGGAGAAAAACTGTTTTTT
CASSGGSRKGEKLFF
>TRBV4-1|NA|TRBD2|TRBJ2-1
TGCGCCAGCAGCCAAGATTTTCGGCCGGGAGGGAACCTGTACAATGAGCAGTTCTTC
CASSQDFRPGGNLYNEQFF
>TRBV9|once|NA|TRBJ2-2
TGTGCCAGCAGCGTAGACAAGGGGCCTCTCTTAAACACCGGGGAGCTGTTTTTT
CASSVDKGPLLNTGELFF
>TRBV11-2|NA|NA|TRBJ2-7
TGTGCCAGCAGCTCCTCGGACAGCTACGAGCAGTACTTC
CASSSSDSYEQYF
>TRBV29-1|NA|TRBD2|TRBJ2-1
TGCAGCGTTTCAGCGGGAGTTGATGAGCAGTTCTTC
CSVSAGVDEQFF
>TRBV4-1|once|NA|TRBJ2-7
TGCGCCAGCAGCCAAAGGTGGAGTCCATACGAGCAGTACTTC
CASSQRWSPYEQYF
>TRBV11-2|NA|NA|TRBJ2-7
TGTGCCAGCAGCTTAGGAGGACAGACCTACGAGCAGTACTTC
CASSLGGQTYEQYF
>TRBV5-1|NA|NA|TRBJ2-3
TGCGCCAGCAGCTTGGGTGTGTTTGAGCTTAGCACAGATACGCAGTATTTT
CASSLGVFELSTDTQYF
>TRBV2|NA|TRBD2|TRBJ2-1
TGTGCCAGCAGAGCGGGACTAGCGGGGCTTCGAAATGAGCAGTTCTTC
CASRAGLAGLRNEQFF
>TRBV2|NA|TRBD2|TRBJ2-7
TGTGCCACCTCATCAGGGACTAGCGGGGGCGAGCAGTACTTC
CATSSGTSGGEQYF
>TRBV30|NA|NA|TRBJ2-5
TGTGCCTGGAGTCCATACGTGGGCAGTTACCAAGAGACCCAGTACTTC
CAWSPYVGSYQETQYF
>TRBV29-1|NA|TRBD2|TRBJ2-6
TGCAGCGTTAAGGCGGGAGTAGGTACTGGGGCCAACGTCCTGACTTTC
CSVKAGVGTGANVLTF
>TRBV4-3|NA|TRBD1|TRBJ1-2
TGCGCCAGCAGCCAAGATTGGGACAGGGACCATAACTATGGCTACACCTTC
CASSQDWDRDHNYGYTF
>TRBV30|few|NA|TRBJ2-7
TGTGCCTGGAGTGGGGGGGCGGGAGACAGATACGAGCAGTACTTC
CAWSGGAGDRYEQYF
>TRBV7-6|NA|TRBD2|TRBJ2-3
TGTGCCAGCAGTACCGGGACTAGAGGTTTAGATACGCAGTATTTT
CASSTGTRGLDTQYF
>TRBV28|NA|TRBD2|TRBJ2-1
TGTGCCAGCAGTCTCGGACTAGCGGGAGGGATCTTTTCGTTGTGGAATGAGCAGTTCTTC
CASSLGLAGGIFSLWNEQFF
>TRBV4-3|NA|NA|TRBJ1-2
TGCGCCAGCAGCCACATACAGGGTCCTCGTGATGGCTACACCTTC
CASSHIQGPRDGYTF
>TRBV6-4|NA|NA|TRBJ2-1
TGTGCCAGCAGTGAGGGCGGGACCCCCGTCGGTGAGCAGTTCTTC
CASSEGGTPVGEQFF
>TRBV28|NA|TRBD1|TRBJ1-5
TGTGCCAGCAGTCGACCGGACAGGGATCAGCCCCAGCATTTT
CASSRPDRDQPQHF
>TRBV6-4|NA|TRBD2|TRBJ2-1
TGTGCCAGCAGTATTAGCGGGAGGTTCGCTGAGCAGTTCTTC
CASSISGRFAEQFF
>TRBV6-5|once|TRBD2|TRBJ2-2
TGTGCCAGCAGTTGCTTAGCGGGAGAACGCACCGGGGAGCTGTTTTTT
CASSCLAGERTGELFF
>TRBV5-8|NA|NA|TRBJ1-4
TGTGCCAGCAGCTTTCCCCGGGACACCACAACTAATGAAAAACTGTTTTTT
CASSFPRDTTTNEKLFF
>TRBV5-6|NA|TRBD2|TRBJ2-1
TGTGCCAGCAGCTTGGACCCAGCGGGGGTGGGAAATACCCCCCAGTTCTTC
CASSLDPAGVGNTPQFF
>TRBV6-6|NA|TRBD1|TRBJ1-2
TGTGCCAGCACCACGGGGACAGGGGCTGTCGGCTACACCTTC
CASTTGTGAVGYTF
>TRBV2|NA|NA|TRBJ1-4
TGTGCCAGCAGCGGACCGGGACACGGTCGAAGTGGCGGTGAAAAACTGTTTTTT
CASSGPGHGRSGGEKLFF
>TRBV28|NA|NA|TRBJ2-7
TGTGCCAGCAGTTTAGGCTCCCAGGTTTCCTACGAGCAGTACTTC
CASSLGSQVSYEQYF
>TRBV27|few|NA|TRBJ2-6
TGTGCCAGCAGTTTCCGGTCCTCTGGGGCCAACGTCCTGACTTTC
CASSFRSSGANVLTF
>TRBV11-2|NA|TRBD2|TRBJ2-7
TGTGCCAGCAGCTCCTCAGGACTAGCGGGCCTCTACGAGCAGTACTTC
CASSSSGLAGLYEQYF
>TRBV2|NA|TRBD2|TRBJ2-7
TGTGCCAGCAGTGAGGCTAGCGGGAGGGCCTACGAGCAGTACTTC
CASSEASGRAYEQYF
>TRBV7-4|NA|TRBD2|TRBJ2-3
TGTGCCAGCAGCCTCCCCCTGAGCGGGACCAGCACAGATACGCAGTATTTT
CASSLPLSGTSTDTQYF
>TRBV15|NA|TRBD1|TRBJ2-1
TGTGCCACCAGCAGAGACCCAAGGACAGGGGGATTCTACAATGAGCAGTTCTTC
CATSRDPRTGGFYNEQFF
>TRBV7-2|NA|TRBD2|TRBJ2-5
TGTGCCAGCAGCTCAGCACAGCGGGAGGGGCGGGAGACCCAGTACTTC
CASSSAQREGRETQYF
>TRBV30|NA|TRBD1|TRBJ1-1
TGTGCCTGGAGTATCGGACAGGGAACTTTCTTT
CAWSIGQGTFF
>TRBV30|NA|TRBD1|TRBJ2-2
TGTGCCTGGAGTGTATCAGGGGGCGAGAACACCGGGGAGCTGTTTTTT
CAWSVSGGENTGELFF
>TRBV20-1|once|NA|TRBJ2-1
TGCAGTGGCCAGTACAATGAGCAGTTCTTC
CSGQYNEQFF
>TRBV19|NA|NA|TRBJ2-2
TGTGCCAGCCGGAGGGCCTTTACTTGGGCCGGAGGCGCGAACACCGGGGAGCTGTTTTTT
CASRRAFTWAGGANTGELFF
>TRBV5-6|once|TRBD1|TRBJ1-1
TGTGCCAGCAGCTCCCGACAGGGGGCAAGCTACACTGAAGCTTTCTTT
CASSSRQGASYTEAFF
>TRBV30|NA|TRBD2|TRBJ2-3
TGTGCCTGGGAGAAAGCGGGAGATGGGGATACGCAGTATTTT
CAWEKAGDGDTQYF
>TRBV4-3|few|NA|TRBJ2-7
TGCGCCAGCAGCCAAGATCGCCCTAGCGCCGTCTACGAGCAGTACTTC
CASSQDRPSAVYEQYF
>TRBV9|NA|TRBD1|TRBJ2-3
TGTGCCAGCAGCGACCAGCCCCCGGGACAGGGAACCGATACGCAGTATTTT
CASSDQPPGQGTDTQYF
>TRBV5-5|NA|TRBD1|TRBJ2-6
TGTGCCAGCAGACTTCGGACAGGAACACTCTCTGGGGCCAACGTCCTGACTTTC
CASRLRTGTLSGANVLTF
>TRBV10-1|NA|NA|TRBJ1-1
TGCGCCAGCAGGAAGCAGACCCTCGGGGGGAACACTGAAGCTTTCTTT
CASRKQTLGGNTEAFF
>TRBV9|NA|TRBD2|TRBJ2-1
TGTGCCAGCAGCCACGGGACTAGCGGGAGGAGCCCCCTGTACAATGAGCAGTTCTTC
CASSHGTSGRSPLYNEQFF
>TRBV4-2|NA|NA|TRBJ1-5
TGTGCCAGCAGCCACATAGCAGGGGATCGAAGTCAGCCCCAGCATTTT
CASSHIAGDRSQPQHF
>TRBV4-3|NA|TRBD2|TRBJ2-5
TGCGCCAGCAGCCAAGAACGCGCGGGAGGGGGGTTGGAGACCCAGTACTTC
CASSQERAGGGLETQYF
>TRBV5-1|NA|NA|TRBJ1-2
TGCGCCAGCAGCTTGGGCCACCGCCCGGGAGTCCTCTATGGCTACACCTTC
CASSLGHRPGVLYGYTF
>TRBV29-1|NA|TRBD1|TRBJ2-5
TGCAGCGTGGAATATCTCCAGGGGGCTGTAGGAGAGACCCAGTACTTC
CSVEYLQGAVGETQYF